Listed below are T cell receptor beta chains from one sample, sequenced in a study of monozygotic twins with inflammatory bowel disease. TCRdb reanalyzed the 5' RACE reads, giving one entry per CDR3 protein sequence and no DNA. Its table lists about 440,000 distinct CDR3 sequences. The sample consisted of blood. All receptors come from a human donor with ulcerative colitis or Crohn's disease, or a healthy co-twin of an affected twin (not recorded which). Each CDR3 is given with its conserved first and last residue.

CDR3	V	J
CASSAPGPRGEQYF	TRBV5-1	TRBJ2-7
CASQGLVANSSYEQYF	TRBV6-2/TRBV6-3	TRBJ2-7
CASSMGRTANTEAFF	TRBV19	TRBJ1-1
CASSPPRSAWGEAFF	TRBV18	TRBJ1-1
CASSLRQGPRETQYF	TRBV3-1	TRBJ2-5
CASSPSRDSKNEQFF	TRBV6-1	TRBJ2-1
CASSLSTPRGANVLTF	TRBV12-3/TRBV12-4	TRBJ2-6
CASSSIPQGTRNEQFF	TRBV5-1	TRBJ2-1
CASSLTTASAHNEQFF	TRBV7-3	TRBJ2-1
CASSQSPGVGGETQYF	TRBV4-1	TRBJ2-5
CASSLVTGVYNEQFF	TRBV7-2	TRBJ2-1
CASSAGWGASYNEQFF	TRBV5-1	TRBJ2-1
CAWNAEKDEQYF	TRBV30	TRBJ2-7
CASRSDGPNTGELFF	TRBV6-1	TRBJ2-2
CASSPLAKNIQYF	TRBV5-6	TRBJ2-4
CATLSHTASGGYTF	TRBV28	TRBJ1-2
CASSFTSSYEQYF	TRBV28	TRBJ2-7
CSVELFRTNTEAFF	TRBV29-1	TRBJ1-1
CSARDRASGRHEQYF	TRBV20-1	TRBJ2-7
CASSMGGGGLNTEAFF	TRBV19	TRBJ1-1
CASSLGLRQTTSGANVLTF	TRBV5-1	TRBJ2-6
CAWSVLELGTDTQYF	TRBV30	TRBJ2-3
CASSFSGTVSGELFF	TRBV11-2	TRBJ2-2
CASSEEGTRASTEAFF	TRBV6-1	TRBJ1-1